This T cell receptor (beta chain) derives from a study of spatial heterogeneity in lung cancer. Study in general: Consistent detection of more beta-chain than alpha-chain sequences was observed.

Germline CDR1 and CDR2: MGHRA and YSYEKL. This CDR3 spans 14 amino acids. V shed 0 bases and J shed 5 bases, with 10 bases lying between them. The table lists this clonotype with many counts. TCRdb fed the 5' RACE reads into MiXCR, producing one record per CDR3 protein. The sample lists about 27,000 distinct CDR3 sequences, about 5.3% occurring once. Time point specified: blood at routine non-recurrence follow-up after resection. Without sorting, whole RNA was sequenced from tumor, nontumor lung or frozen PBMC. This chain links TRBV4-1 with TRBJ2-5, with D possibly TRBD2 on 5 matching bases. The specimen was PBMCs, collected at follow-up. This clonotype was obtained from a female donor with early-stage non-small cell lung cancer. The CDR3 sequence: CASSQEGSGETQYF. In nucleotides, the CDR3 is TGCGCCAGCAGCCAAGAGGGCTCGGGGGAGACCCAGTACTTC.